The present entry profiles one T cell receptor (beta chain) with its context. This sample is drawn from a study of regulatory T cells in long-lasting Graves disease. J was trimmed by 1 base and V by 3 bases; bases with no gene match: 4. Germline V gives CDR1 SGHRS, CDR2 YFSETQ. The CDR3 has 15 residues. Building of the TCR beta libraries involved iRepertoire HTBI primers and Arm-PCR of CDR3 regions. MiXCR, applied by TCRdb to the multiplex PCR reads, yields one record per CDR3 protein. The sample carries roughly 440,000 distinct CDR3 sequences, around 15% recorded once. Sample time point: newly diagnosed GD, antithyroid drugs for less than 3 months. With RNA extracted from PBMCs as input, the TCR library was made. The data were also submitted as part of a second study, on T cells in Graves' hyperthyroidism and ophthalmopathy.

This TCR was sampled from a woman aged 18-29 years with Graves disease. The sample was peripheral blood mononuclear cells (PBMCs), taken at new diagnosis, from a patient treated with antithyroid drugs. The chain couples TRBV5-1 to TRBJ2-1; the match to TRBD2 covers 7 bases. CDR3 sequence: CASSWWEGSYNEQFF. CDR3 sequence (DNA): TGCGCCAGCAGCTGGTGGGAGGGGTCCTACAATGAGCAGTTCTTC.